The following is a T cell receptor beta chain sequence with its context. Its antigen is still unknown. These data originate in a study of cytomegalovirus exposure and HLA in healthy donors. Study-level results: Some public TCRs appeared in many individuals, while most sequences were rare.

From germline, CDR1 is SGHTA and CDR2 FQGTGA. The ends were cut back, 5 bases at V and 4 bases at J, with 17 bases in the middle. The CDR3 has 15 residues. Primers included in the PCR were 60 Vbeta and 13 Jbeta primers. Assay: immunoSEQ multiplex PCR; the TCRdb copy retains only in-frame clones and omits some. The sample records some 150,000 clones, approximately 70% being singletons. The sample was PBMCs. This TCR derives from a woman in her twenties or thirties in good health and CMV-seronegative. The V call is TRBV7-3, the J call TRBJ1-2, with D maybe TRBD1 (6 bases). In nucleotides, the CDR3 is TGTGCCAGCAGCCCGGGGGGCACAGCGATCTATGGCTACACCTTC. Translated, it gives CASSPGGTAIYGYTF.